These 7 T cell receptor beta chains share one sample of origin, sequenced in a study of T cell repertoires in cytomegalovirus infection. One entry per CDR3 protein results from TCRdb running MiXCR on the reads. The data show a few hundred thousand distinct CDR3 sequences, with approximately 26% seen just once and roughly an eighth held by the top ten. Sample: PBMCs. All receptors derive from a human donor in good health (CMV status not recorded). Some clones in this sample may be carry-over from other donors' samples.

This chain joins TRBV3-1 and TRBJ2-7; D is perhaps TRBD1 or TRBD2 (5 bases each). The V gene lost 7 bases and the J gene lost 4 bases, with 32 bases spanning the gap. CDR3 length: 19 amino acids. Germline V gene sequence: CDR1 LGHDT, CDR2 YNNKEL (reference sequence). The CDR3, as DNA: TGTGCCAGCACCCCGATACGGGACCACCCGTCACCTCCGGAATACGAGCAGTACGTC. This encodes CASTPIRDHPSPPEYEQYV.

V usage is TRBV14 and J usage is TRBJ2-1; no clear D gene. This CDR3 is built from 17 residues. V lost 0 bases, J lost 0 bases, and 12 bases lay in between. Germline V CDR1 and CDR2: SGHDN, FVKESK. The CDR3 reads CASSQEVSTSSYNEQFF. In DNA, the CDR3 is TGTGCCAGCAGCCAAGAGGTTAGCACGAGCTCCTACAATGAGCAGTTCTTC.

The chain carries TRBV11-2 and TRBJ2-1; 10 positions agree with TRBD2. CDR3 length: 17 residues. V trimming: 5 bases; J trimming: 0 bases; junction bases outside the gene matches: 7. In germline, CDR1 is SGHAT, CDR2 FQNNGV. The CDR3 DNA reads TGTGCCAGCAGCGTCGGACTAGCGGAGAGCTCCTACAATGAGCAGTTCTTC. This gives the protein CASSVGLAESSYNEQFF. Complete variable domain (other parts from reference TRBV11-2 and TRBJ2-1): EAGVAQSPRYKIIEKRQSVAFWCNPISGHATLYWYQQILGQGPKLLIQFQNNGVVDDSQLPKDRFSAERLKGVDSTLKIQPAKLEDSAVYLCASSVGLAESSYNEQFFGPGTRLTVL.

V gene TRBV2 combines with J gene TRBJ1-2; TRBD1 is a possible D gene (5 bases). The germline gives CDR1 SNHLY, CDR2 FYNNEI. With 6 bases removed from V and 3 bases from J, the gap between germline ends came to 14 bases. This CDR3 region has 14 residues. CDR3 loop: CASRKTVRDYGYTF. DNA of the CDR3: TGTGCCAGCAGAAAGACAGTACGGGACTATGGCTACACCTTC.

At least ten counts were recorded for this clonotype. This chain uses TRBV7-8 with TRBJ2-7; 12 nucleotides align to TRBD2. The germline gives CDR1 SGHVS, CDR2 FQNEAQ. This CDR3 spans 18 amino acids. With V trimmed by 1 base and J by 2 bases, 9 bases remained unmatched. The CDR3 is CASSLGLAGGRAPYEQYV. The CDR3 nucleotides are TGTGCCAGCAGCTTAGGTCTAGCGGGAGGGAGAGCGCCCTACGAGCAGTACGTC.

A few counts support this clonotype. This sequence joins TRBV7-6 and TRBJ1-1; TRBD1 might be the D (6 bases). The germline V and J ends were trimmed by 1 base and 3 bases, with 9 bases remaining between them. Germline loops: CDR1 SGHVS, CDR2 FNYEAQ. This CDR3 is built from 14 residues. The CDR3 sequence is CASSLDAGDTEAFF. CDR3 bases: TGTGCCAGCAGCTTAGACGCAGGGGACACTGAAGCTTTCTTT.

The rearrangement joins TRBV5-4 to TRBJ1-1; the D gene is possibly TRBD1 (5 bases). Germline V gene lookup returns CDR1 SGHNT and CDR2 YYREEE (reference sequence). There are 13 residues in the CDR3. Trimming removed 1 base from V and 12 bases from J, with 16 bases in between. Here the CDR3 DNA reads TGTGCCAGCAGCTTGAATTATCAGGGTCGAACTTTCTTT. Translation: CASSLNYQGRTFF.